This T cell receptor (beta chain) was obtained from a study of T cell therapy after organ transplantation. Overall study context: T cells were expanded 2 to 3 weeks with 30 CMV class I/II epitopes. About 80% of the ten patients were clinical responders. General study points: Both transferred clonotypes and endogenous ones absent from products apparently reconstituted.

Using immunoSEQ multiplex PCR, the repertoire was profiled, and TCRdb retains in-frame clones only, with some absent. The sample gives 45,000 to 60,000 clones, roughly 93% of which show up once; around 3.2% is in the top ten. Of note for this clone: Antigen unknown.

V lost 1 base, J lost 7 bases, and 13 bases lay in between. This CDR3 region has 14 residues. Germline CDR1 and CDR2: MNHNY and SVGAGI (reference sequence). This TCR came from a human patient who had received a solid organ transplant and had CMV disease. J is TRBJ2-5 and V is TRBV6-6; TRBD2 might be the D (6 bases). The specimen was CD8+ T cells from blood, collected before autologous CMV-specific T cell therapy. The CDR3 loop reads CASSYWGLEGTQYF. The DNA of the CDR3 is TGTGCCAGCAGTTACTGGGGCTTGGAGGGGACCCAGTACTTC.